The present T cell receptor (beta chain) was sequenced within a study of radiation and T cells in renal cell carcinoma. The V gene lost 6 bases and the J gene lost 0 bases, with 15 bases spanning the gap. The CDR3 is made up of 16 amino acids. The germline V gene encodes CDR1 KGHSH and CDR2 LQKENI. The study's findings and limits: No pretreatment tumor biopsies were available for baseline clonotypes.

Described time point: baseline pretreatment blood. Noted treatment: 15 Gy SBRT to primary tumor, nephrectomy 4 weeks later. Radiation-treated patients gave blood at baseline, week 2 and week 4. Comments on this clone: What it recognizes is unknown.

Assay used: immunoSEQ multiplex PCR; TCRdb lists only in-frame clones, some missing. The table shows about 88,000 clones, with 65% to 90% occurring only once. This TCR came from a man aged 50-59 years with renal cell carcinoma. The V call is TRBV18, the J call TRBJ1-3; D is undetermined. The sequencing here drew on blood, taken from a patient whose treatment included radiotherapy and nephrectomy. The CDR3 spells CASSPNSGSSGNTIYF. In DNA, the CDR3 is TGTGCCAGCTCGCCAAATTCCGGGAGCTCTGGAAACACCATATATTTT.